The present T cell receptor beta chain was sequenced within a study of blood T cell repertoires in COVID-19 (dated by TCRdb to about 2020). A note on the overall study: Samples from collaborators originated in the United States, Italy and Spain and spanned both the acute and convalescent phases of COVID-19. The material from the prospective study consisted of cDNA or gDNA derived from T cells, B-cell-depleted T cells, or PBMCs. The dataset comprised deeply sampled blood TCRbeta repertoires from subjects exposed to, actively infected with, or recovered from COVID-19. A freely available public database, intended as a resource for researchers studying the immune response to SARS-CoV-2, is where the repertoires were released. Samples were obtained from the ongoing ImmuneRACE study (first 160 participants) and from about 1,300 subjects provided by 6 global collaborators. A de-identified subject ID, COVID-19 status, age in years and sex were almost always included in the sample metadata. Where available, HLA class I and class II types were taken from metadata supplied by the sample provider and were not determined by assay-based typing. Findings and caveats that apply to the study as a whole: Clinical and demographic metadata were provided uncurated, with the amount varying by source and participant.

TCRbeta CDR3 regions were amplified from genomic DNA by means of the immunoSEQ Assay, a bias-controlled multiplex PCR. Turning to the authors' computational methods: Nucleated cell counts per sample were estimated from amplification of reference gene primers within the assay. Sequence reads were collapsed and filtered to measure the absolute abundance of every unique TCRbeta CDR3 rearrangement. For each sample, productive Simpson clonality was calculated as the square root of Simpson's diversity index across productive rearrangements. This immuneACCESS table, as held by TCRdb, lists in-frame sequences with V and J called but not all clones. Of the missing ones, under half trace to an unresolved V gene in checked studies; the others have no known cause. Clonal size and the V and J genes are those of that table, whereas D and trimming came from the DNA. The sample table records around 230,000 clones; 70% to 90% of these occur just once. Of the sample, roughly 0.7% falls within the top ten clones.

The collaborating institutions used their own protocols to collect whole blood in K2EDTA tubes. For TCRbeta analysis, collaborator samples were shipped as frozen whole blood, as isolated PBMCs, or as DNA extracted from either sample type. From cysteine to phenylalanine, the CDR3 is 16 amino acids long. Only the CDR3 portion is preserved as DNA: 48 bases, with reading frame beginning at the first base. About this clone itself: Its cognate antigen has yet to be identified. No base qualities exist here, and no much larger clone lies one base off it.

Source material: peripheral blood. This receptor was taken from a man in his forties with acute or convalescent COVID-19. This sequence uses TRBV21-1 and TRBJ1-5; TRBD1, the table's D call, was not compared with the DNA. TRBV21-1 is termed a pseudogene. The encoded CDR3 is CASSHSGTLSNQPQHF. The base sequence is TGTGCCAGCAGCCACTCCGGGACACTAAGCAATCAGCCCCAGCATTTT.